Reported below is one TCR beta chain. Its specific antigen is unknown. One base away there is no much larger clone; base qualities are not given. This entry comes from a study of blood T cell repertoires in COVID-19 (dated by TCRdb to about 2020). With regard to the full study: The collaborator samples originated in the United States, Italy and Spain and spanned the acute and convalescent phases of COVID-19. The material from the prospective study consisted of cDNA or gDNA derived from T cells, B-cell-depleted T cells, or PBMCs. Subjects who had been exposed to COVID-19, were actively infected with it, or had recovered from it provided the deeply sampled blood TCRbeta repertoires that made up the dataset. The repertoires were released in a freely available public database meant as a resource for research on the immune response to SARS-CoV-2. The samples were drawn from the first 160 participants of the ongoing ImmuneRACE study and from over 950 subjects provided by 6 global collaborators. The sample metadata nearly always contained a de-identified subject ID, COVID-19 status, age in years and sex. HLA class I and class II types, where available, came from metadata supplied by the sample provider rather than from assay-based typing. The full study reports these points: The amount of clinical and demographic metadata varied by source and participant and was provided uncurated.

TCRbeta CDR3 regions were amplified from genomic DNA by means of the immunoSEQ Assay, a bias-controlled multiplex PCR. The published analysis was carried out like this. The number of nucleated cells in each sample was estimated by amplification of reference gene primers within the assay. To quantify the absolute abundance of each unique TCRbeta CDR3 rearrangement, sequence reads were collapsed and filtered. Productive Simpson clonality was computed per sample as the square root of Simpson's diversity index over productive rearrangements. As stored in TCRdb, this immuneACCESS dataset retains in-frame rearrangements with V and J assigned. A fraction of the clones does not appear; measured against another copy, unresolved V genes explain less than half of the discrepancy, and the remainder lacks a known reason. That table furnishes V, J and clone size, whereas the DNA furnished D and trimming. The sample table records approximately 130,000 clones; about 85% of these occur just once. The ten largest clones add up to roughly 4% of the sample.

Collaborating institutions collected whole blood in K2EDTA tubes following their own protocols. For TCRbeta analysis, collaborators shipped samples as frozen whole blood, isolated PBMCs, or DNA extracted from either of those sample types. Material: peripheral blood. The TCR comes from a human donor in a cohort sampled during active COVID-19.

At the DNA level, the sequence is TGTGCCAGCAGCTTGGAAGGGAGAGGAACTGAAGCTTTCTTT. Its protein product is CASSLEGRGTEAFF. The V gene is TRBV5-4 and the J gene is TRBJ1-1, with no confidently assigned D gene. The CDR3 has 14 amino acids, counting the end cysteine and phenylalanine. Of all the DNA, just the CDR3 is kept, 42 bases in frame from base 1. Via the germline V gene (reference sequence), CDR1 is SGHNT and CDR2 YYREEE. Deletion took 0 bases off V and 5 bases off J, with a span of 11 bases between the germline ends.